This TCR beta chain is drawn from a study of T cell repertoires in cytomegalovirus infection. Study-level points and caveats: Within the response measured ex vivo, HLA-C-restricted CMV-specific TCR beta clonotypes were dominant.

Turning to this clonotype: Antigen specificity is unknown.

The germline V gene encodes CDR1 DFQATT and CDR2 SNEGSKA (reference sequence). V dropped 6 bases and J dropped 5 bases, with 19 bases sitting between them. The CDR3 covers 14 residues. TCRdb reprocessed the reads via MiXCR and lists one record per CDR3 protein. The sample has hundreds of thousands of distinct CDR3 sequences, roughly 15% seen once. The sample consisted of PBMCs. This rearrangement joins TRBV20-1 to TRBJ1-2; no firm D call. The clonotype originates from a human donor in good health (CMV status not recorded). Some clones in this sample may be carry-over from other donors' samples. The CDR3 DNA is TGCAGTGCCCAGACGGCCATCGCCCTTTATGGCTACACCTTC. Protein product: CSAQTAIALYGYTF.